The clone carrying this TCR beta chain was seen many times. Its specificity is unknown. Time point: pre-sensitization, week 0. The treatment here: therapeutic diphenylcyclopropenone sensitization with weekly scalp DPC. In the study's own analysis: A typical sample had 100,000 or so TCRs, with about 23,224 to 690,600 overall. MiXCR was run by TCRdb on the RACE reads, yielding one entry per CDR3 protein. The V and J calls, along with clone size, are taken from TCRdb and not from the paper's own processing. The table has around 380,000 distinct CDR3 sequences, 4.5% to 7% seen once. The data originate from a study of human T cells and chemical hapten exposure. Findings of the study overall: Among TCRs, those above 1 in 1000 frequency were unaffected by DPC sensitization.

Germline lookup yields CDR1 SQVTM and CDR2 ANQGSEA. V dropped 7 bases and J dropped 5 bases, with 15 bases sitting between them. The CDR3 is 13 amino acids. The starting material was whole blood, obtained in connection with sensitization to the hapten diphenylcyclopropenone (DPC). This clonotype originated in a woman under 30 with alopecia areata. Some clones in this sample may be carry-over from other donors' samples. The genes are TRBV29-1 and TRBJ2-4; D is tentatively TRBD1 or TRBD2 (5 bases each). CDR3: CSGGFRDQNIQYF. The CDR3 DNA is TGCAGCGGTGGTTTTAGGGACCAAAACATTCAGTACTTC.